This TCR beta chain was profiled in a study of cytomegalovirus exposure and HLA in healthy donors. Comments on this clone: What it binds is unknown.

Study outcomes and limitations: With high specificity and sensitivity, the classifier reportedly diagnosed cytomegalovirus status. Reportedly, HLA-A and HLA-B alleles of most subjects were accurately predicted from TCR beta. Several top significant clusters appeared, in a later analysis, to be linked to common viral pathogens. V- and J-gene trimming in TCR beta was tied to a missense DCLRE1C variant by an analysis performed later.

The PCR had 60 Vbeta and 13 Jbeta primers. The data were produced by immunoSEQ multiplex PCR, yet TCRdb's version contains in-frame clones alone and is incomplete. This table has 130,000 to 150,000 clones, 78% appearing once. This CDR3 contains 16 residues. V lost 4 bases to trimming and J lost 6 bases; unmatched junction nucleotides: 12. Germline V gene lookup returns CDR1 SEHNR and CDR2 FQNEAQ (reference sequence). The sequence derives from a man aged 35-49 years in good health and CMV-seropositive. The chain has TRBV7-9 and TRBJ1-2; TRBD1 agrees at 9 bases. Sequenced sample: PBMCs. In nucleotides, the CDR3 is TGTGCCAGCAGCTCAGCCAGGACAGGGGTCGGAGATGGCTACACCTTC. Its protein product is CASSSARTGVGDGYTF.